Shown below are 32 T cell receptor beta chains from a single sample sequenced in a study of blood T cell repertoires in COVID-19. Repertoires were generated with immunoSEQ multiplex PCR, while TCRdb's copy carries only in-frame clones and drops some. The table shows a few hundred thousand clones, with 88% occurring only once. Sequencing was done on a sample of peripheral blood. These receptors all come from a man between 65 and 85 years old with acute or convalescent COVID-19.

Of note for this clone: This same CDR3 is encoded by further DNA sequences in the sample. This chain joins TRBV19 and TRBJ1-1; D is ambiguous. Germline lookup yields CDR1 LNHDA and CDR2 SQIVND (reference sequence). The length of the CDR3 is 13 residues. Trimming pared 1 base from V and 1 base from J, leaving 4 bases between. CDR3: CASSIVRNTEAFF. CDR3 in DNA: TGTGCCAGTAGTATAGTGAGGAACACTGAAGCTTTCTTT.

The chain uses TRBV27 and TRBJ1-5; maybe TRBD1 (5 bases). Germline loops: CDR1 MNHEY, CDR2 SMNVEV (reference sequence). V lost 3 bases and J 0 bases, leaving 9 bases between the germline ends. The CDR3 spans 15 residues. CDR3 residues: CASSFQGYSNQPQHF. The DNA for the CDR3 is TGTGCCAGCAGTTTTCAGGGTTATAGCAATCAGCCCCAGCATTTT.

The chain employs TRBV5-1 and TRBJ2-3; a possible D gene is TRBD2 (6 bases). Trimming removed 3 bases at V and 0 bases at J, with 14 bases between. CDR3 size: 16 residues. Per germline, CDR1 SGHRS and CDR2 YFSETQ. The CDR3 loop reads CASSSQPGLSTDTQYF. CDR3 sequence (DNA): TGCGCCAGCAGCTCACAACCGGGACTCAGCACAGATACGCAGTATTTT.

This rearrangement joins TRBV27 to TRBJ1-2, with TRBD1 as a possible D gene (6 bases). The CDR3 has 14 amino acids. V was trimmed by 6 bases and J by 1 base, leaving 12 bases between them. Germline CDR1 MNHEY, CDR2 SMNVEV (reference sequence). The CDR3 nucleotides read TGTGCCAGCAGGCCAGGACAGTTTAACTATGGCTACACCTTC. Its protein product is CASRPGQFNYGYTF.

The genes are TRBV19 and TRBJ2-4, with D perhaps TRBD2 (5 bases). CDR3 length: 16 amino acids. CDR1 is LNHDA, CDR2 SQIVND, per germline (reference sequence). V was pared by 3 bases and J by 1 base, with 13 bases between. CDR3 sequence reads: CASSIAGIGAKNIQYF. CDR3 DNA: TGTGCCAGTAGTATTGCCGGGATTGGGGCCAAAAACATTCAGTACTTC.

The chain has TRBV29-1 and TRBJ2-5; the D gene is possibly TRBD2 (6 bases). Trimming removed 3 bases at V and 4 bases at J, with 15 bases between. The CDR3 is 14 amino acids. Germline assignment: CDR1 SQVTM and CDR2 ANQGSEA. The CDR3 nucleotides read TGCAGCGTTGACTCTCTGGCAGCGGGAGAGACCCAGTACTTC. Translation gives CSVDSLAAGETQYF. The full variable domain, its missing parts supplied by reference TRBV29-1 and TRBJ2-5, is SAVISQKPSRDICQRGTSLTIQCQVDSQVTMMFWYRQQPGQSLTLIATANQGSEATYESGFVIDKFPISRPNLTFSTLTVSNMSPEDSSIYLCSVDSLAAGETQYFGPGTRLLVL.

CDR3 in amino acids: CASSQGLGGHYVHEQYF. CDR3 nucleotides: TGTGCCAGCAGCCAAGGTCTCGGTGGGCATTACGTCCACGAGCAGTACTTC. The V gene is TRBV3-1 (or the pseudogene TRBV3-2), the J gene TRBJ2-7; D gene uncertain. In germline, CDR1 is LGHDT, CDR2 YNNKEL (reference sequence). Trimming cost V 1 base and J 5 bases, with 21 bases left between them. This CDR3 comprises 17 residues.

V is TRBV3-1 (or the pseudogene TRBV3-2) and J is TRBJ2-1; TRBD1 might be the D (6 bases). Germline CDR1 reads LGHDT; CDR2 reads YNNKEL (reference sequence). This CDR3 has 13 amino acids. V lost 4 bases and J lost 5, with 9 bases in between. CDR3 sequence reads: CASSPRDNNEQFF. CDR3 in DNA: TGTGCCAGCAGCCCCCGGGACAACAATGAGCAGTTCTTC.

The chain employs TRBV27 and TRBJ2-2; D is perhaps TRBD2 (6 bases). The V end lost 5 bases, the J end lost 4 bases, and 14 bases lay between the germline ends. The CDR3 runs 15 residues. Germline CDR1 reads MNHEY; CDR2 reads SMNVEV (reference sequence). The CDR3 is CASSANGRGTGELFF. For the CDR3, the DNA is TGTGCCAGCAGTGCTAACGGGCGGGGCACCGGGGAGCTGTTTTTT.

J is TRBJ1-1 and V is TRBV28; a possible D gene is TRBD1 (6 bases). With 10 bases removed from V and 6 bases from J, the gap between germline ends came to 27 bases. The CDR3 is made up of 16 amino acids. CDR1 and CDR2 (germline): MDHEN, SYDVKM. The CDR3 coding sequence is TGTGCCACCAGGGGCGGAGGCAAAAGTCACTTACCTGAAGCTTTCTTT. Translated, it gives CATRGGGKSHLPEAFF.

The V and J genes are TRBV29-1 and TRBJ2-3; weak D call: TRBD1 (5 bases). Germline CDR1 SQVTM, CDR2 ANQGSEA. Trimming cost V 1 base and J 5 bases, with 16 bases left between them. This CDR3 is built from 15 residues. DNA of the CDR3: TGCAGCGTTGAAGGCGGCAGGGCAGCCGGAGATACGCAGTATTTT. Translating it yields CSVEGGRAAGDTQYF.

The V call is TRBV5-4, the J call TRBJ2-7; TRBD2 matches at 10 bases. V lost 6 bases to trimming and J lost 1 base; unmatched junction nucleotides: 13. The germline V gene encodes CDR1 SGHNT and CDR2 YYREEE (reference sequence). The CDR3 is made up of 17 amino acids. The CDR3 region is CASTPDVASGRSYEQYF. The CDR3 DNA reads TGTGCCAGCACCCCGGATGTGGCTAGCGGGAGATCCTACGAGCAGTACTTC.

This clone was seen a handful of times. The J gene is TRBJ1-1, the V gene TRBV3-1 (or the pseudogene TRBV3-2); D unresolved. The V end lost 6 bases, the J end lost 1 base, and 9 bases lay between the germline ends. CDR3 length: 13 amino acids. The germline CDR1 and CDR2 sequences are LGHDT and YNNKEL (reference sequence). The CDR3 here is CASRINKNTEAFF. The CDR3 bases are TGTGCCAGCAGGATAAACAAGAACACTGAAGCTTTCTTT.

The rearrangement joins TRBV27 to TRBJ2-3, with 9 bases aligning to TRBD1. The ends lost 5 bases at V and 3 bases at J; junction bases unmatched: 9. The CDR3 has 16 residues. Germline-derived CDR1 and CDR2 are MNHEY and SMNVEV (reference sequence). The CDR3 is CASSPRQGGTTDTQYF. The CDR3 nucleotides read TGTGCCAGCAGTCCCCGACAGGGGGGAACAACAGATACGCAGTATTTT.

The chain couples TRBV18 to TRBJ1-2; 8 bases are a match to TRBD1. The CDR3 covers 14 residues. The junction had 4 bases not matched to a gene; V was cut back by 3 bases and J by 4 bases. Germline V CDR1 and CDR2: KGHSH, LQKENI. The DNA for the CDR3 is TGTGCCAGCTCACCGGGACAGGACCTCTATGGCTACACCTTC. It yields the protein CASSPGQDLYGYTF. Together with reference TRBV18 and TRBJ1-2, the CDR3 gives the full variable domain: NAGVMQNPRHLVRRRGQEARLRCSPMKGHSHVYWYRQLPEEGLKFMVYLQKENIIDESGMPKERFSAEFPKEGPSILRIQQVVRGDSAAYFCASSPGQDLYGYTFGSGTRLTVV.

The chain uses TRBV27 and TRBJ1-6; 7 positions match TRBD1. The germline gives CDR1 MNHEY, CDR2 SMNVEV (reference sequence). This CDR3 has 17 amino acids. The ends lost 3 bases at V and 5 bases at J; junction bases unmatched: 10. CDR3 DNA sequence: TGTGCCAGCAGTTTCGACAGGGTGGTGGATAATAATTCACCCCTCCACTTT. Translation gives CASSFDRVVDNNSPLHF.

The rearrangement joins TRBV19 to TRBJ2-3; 8 bases align to TRBD1. Germline V gives CDR1 LNHDA, CDR2 SQIVND (reference sequence). The CDR3 covers 13 residues. J was trimmed by 6 bases and V by 4 bases; bases with no gene match: 3. The CDR3: CASSRQGIDTQYF. In DNA, the CDR3 is TGTGCCAGTAGTAGACAGGGGATTGATACGCAGTATTTT.

This chain links TRBV7-2 with TRBJ1-6, with 7 bases that match TRBD1. Trimming removed 3 bases from V and 10 bases from J; junction bases left unmatched: 6. Germline CDR1 SGHTA, CDR2 FQGNSA. The CDR3 totals 14 residues. The CDR3: CASSLGQTRSPLHF. Here the CDR3 DNA reads TGTGCCAGCAGCTTGGGACAGACAAGGTCACCCCTCCACTTT.

The chain recombines TRBV6-5 with TRBJ1-3, with D possibly TRBD1 on 5 matching bases. V lost 1 base, J lost 1 base, and 8 bases lay in between. The CDR3 is made up of 15 amino acids. Germline lookup yields CDR1 MNHEY and CDR2 SVGAGI. The CDR3 is CASSYWGLSGNTIYF. CDR3 coding DNA: TGTGCCAGCAGTTACTGGGGACTATCTGGAAACACCATATATTTT.

For the CDR3, the DNA is TGCAGCGTTGAACTCCCGAGGACAGGCCGTGAAAAACTGTTTTTT. Amino acid sequence: CSVELPRTGREKLFF. V usage is TRBV29-1 and J usage is TRBJ1-4, with 7 bases fitting TRBD1. The CDR3 loop spans 15 amino acids. Trimming cost V 2 bases and J 7 bases; bases outside gene matches: 10. Germline V gives CDR1 SQVTM, CDR2 ANQGSEA.

About this clone: This same CDR3 is encoded by further DNA sequences in the sample. The chain employs TRBV2 and TRBJ2-2; 9 bases are shared with TRBD1. This CDR3 has 14 residues. The germline gives CDR1 SNHLY, CDR2 FYNNEI. With V trimmed by 9 bases and J by 1 base, 3 bases remained unmatched. The CDR3 loop is CASRGQGNTGELFF. DNA for the CDR3: TGTGCCAGTCGGGGACAGGGGAACACCGGGGAGCTGTTTTTT. Complete variable domain (other parts from reference TRBV2 and TRBJ2-2): EPEVTQTPSHQVTQMGQEVILRCVPISNHLYFYWYRQILGQKVEFLVSFYNNEISEKSEIFDDQFSVERPDGSNFTLKIRSTKLEDSAMYFCASRGQGNTGELFFGEGSRLTVL.

This clone was seen just once. CDR3 in amino acids: CATSDGGRNEQFF. CDR3 in DNA: TGTGCCACCAGTGATGGCGGGAGGAATGAGCAGTTCTTC. The V gene is TRBV24-1, the J gene TRBJ2-1; 8 nucleotides agree with TRBD2. The junction had 1 base not matched to a gene; V was cut back by 3 bases and J by 7 bases. Germline CDR1 is KGHDR and CDR2 is SFDVKD. The CDR3 consists of 13 residues.

This clone was counted a single time. This sequence joins TRBV20-1 and TRBJ1-2, with 7 bases matching TRBD1. CDR1 DFQATT and CDR2 SNEGSKA come from the germline V gene (reference sequence). The ends lost 6 bases at V and 6 bases at J; junction bases unmatched: 4. The CDR3 sequence is 11 residues long. CDR3 region: CSATTGNGYTF. DNA for the CDR3: TGCAGTGCGACGACAGGGAATGGCTACACCTTC.

This sequence joins TRBV15 and TRBJ1-3, with TRBD1 matching over 7 bases. The V and J ends lost 4 bases and 4 bases, in that order; junction bases with no gene match: 4. Germline lookup yields CDR1 LNHNV and CDR2 YYDKDF (reference sequence). The CDR3 is made up of 14 amino acids. CDR3 in DNA: TGTGCCACCAGCATAGGGACAGCCGGAAACACCATATATTTT. This sequence encodes CATSIGTAGNTIYF.

The rearrangement links TRBV3-1 (or the pseudogene TRBV3-2) to TRBJ2-5; D call uncertain. Trimming shortened V by 2 bases and J by 4 bases, and 5 bases separated the two germline ends. The CDR3 totals 12 residues. Germline CDR1 and CDR2: LGHDT and YNNKEL (reference sequence). CDR3 in DNA: TGTGCCAGCAGCCAATTTCGAGAGACCCAGTACTTC. Its translation is CASSQFRETQYF.

The chain has TRBV4-1 and TRBJ2-2, with unresolved D. This CDR3 is built from 16 residues. From germline, CDR1 is MGHRA and CDR2 YSYEKL. The V and J ends lost 1 base and 2 bases respectively, with 11 bases between them. The CDR3 DNA reads TGCGCCAGCAGCCAAGCGCCGACACCTAACACCGGGGAGCTGTTTTTT. Translated: CASSQAPTPNTGELFF.

This chain joins TRBV4-2 and TRBJ1-2, with D possibly matching TRBD1 (5 bases). V was trimmed by 7 bases and J by 0 bases, leaving 15 bases between them. Per germline, CDR1 LGHNA and CDR2 YNFKEQ. The CDR3 extends over 15 amino acids. The CDR3 region is CASTGHPQANYGYTF. The CDR3, as DNA: TGTGCCAGCACTGGACACCCACAAGCTAACTATGGCTACACCTTC.

The rearrangement joins TRBV5-4 to TRBJ2-3; possible D gene TRBD1, 6 bases. The germline gives CDR1 SGHNT, CDR2 YYREEE (reference sequence). The V end lost 3 bases, the J end lost 1 base, and 12 bases lay between the germline ends. The CDR3 totals 15 residues. The CDR3 nucleotides are TGTGCCAGCAGCTCAAAGCAGGGGCGCACAGATACGCAGTATTTT. It translates to CASSSKQGRTDTQYF.

The chain carries TRBV5-8 and TRBJ2-2, with TRBD1 identical over 7 bases. The ends lost 2 bases at V and 6 bases at J; junction bases unmatched: 7. The CDR3 totals 15 residues. Per germline, CDR1 SGHTS and CDR2 YDEGEE. CDR3 sequence: CASSFRGTVAGELFF. CDR3 coding DNA: TGTGCCAGCAGCTTCAGGGGGACAGTGGCCGGGGAGCTGTTTTTT. Full variable domain (remainder filled in from reference TRBV5-8 and TRBJ2-2): EAGVTQSPTHLIKTRGQQATLRCSPISGHTSVYWYQQALGLGLQFLLWYDEGEERNRGNFPPRFSGRQFPNYSSELNVNALELEDSALYLCASSFRGTVAGELFFGEGSRLTVL.

The chain links TRBV24-1 to TRBJ2-6, with D possibly being TRBD1 (6 bases). The CDR3 runs to 17 residues. The germline CDR1 and CDR2 sequences are KGHDR and SFDVKD. The V gene lost 2 bases and the J gene lost 0 bases, with 10 bases spanning the gap. This CDR3 is CATSDYRAFSGANVLTF. The DNA of the CDR3 is TGTGCCACCAGTGATTACAGGGCATTCTCTGGGGCCAACGTCCTGACTTTC.

This rearrangement joins TRBV27 to TRBJ2-7; weak D call: TRBD1 (6 bases). Germline CDR1 and CDR2: MNHEY and SMNVEV (reference sequence). CDR3 size: 17 residues. The V gene lost 3 bases and the J gene lost 3 bases, with 21 bases spanning the gap. The CDR3 sequence: CASSFLTGSRGVYEQYF. Written as DNA, the CDR3 is TGTGCCAGCAGTTTCCTTACAGGGAGTCGAGGGGTCTACGAGCAGTACTTC.

The chain recombines TRBV12-5 with TRBJ2-1; 8 nucleotides align to TRBD1. V was pared by 6 bases and J by 12 bases, with 4 bases of the junction left unmatched. The CDR3 has 11 residues. Germline-derived CDR1 and CDR2 are LGHNT and FRNRAP. The DNA of the CDR3 is TGTGCTAGTGGCCCAGGACAGGGGCAGTTCTTC. Translating gives CASGPGQGQFF. Using reference TRBV12-5 and TRBJ2-1 for the parts outside the CDR3, the full variable domain is DARVTQTPRHKVTEMGQEVTMRCQPILGHNTVFWYRQTMMQGLELLAYFRNRAPLDDSGMPKDRFSAEMPDATLATLKIQPSEPRDSAVYFCASGPGQGQFFGPGTRLTVL.